Listed below are T cell receptor beta chains from one sample, sequenced in a study of T-cell memory formation after mild COVID-19. One entry per CDR3 protein, called by TCRdb with MiXCR from the 5' RACE reads. The sample has more than 250,000 distinct CDR3 sequences; 15% to 20% are singletons. Sequences were obtained from PBMCs or a T cell subset sorted from them (not recorded which). All receptors come from a man between 18 and 29 years old who had mild COVID-19 (a few samples of this study predate the infection). Cell type and time point are not known. CDR3s include the opening cysteine and the closing phenylalanine or tryptophan. The D gene is left open where the match is weak. Size tells how often a clone was seen (once, few, many) or the class of an expanded clone, and some rows leave it out.

j_gene: TRBJ2-6
v_gene: TRBV4-3
d_gene: .
abundance: few
CDR3aa: CASSQVWGPRESGANVLTF
CDR3nt: TGCGCCAGCAGCCAAGTATGGGGCCCCCGGGAGTCTGGGGCCAACGTCCTGACTTTC

j_gene: TRBJ1-2
v_gene: TRBV6-5
d_gene: .
abundance: few
CDR3aa: CASSYSPGHNYGYTF
CDR3nt: TGTGCCAGCAGTTACTCACCCGGACACAACTATGGCTACACCTTC

j_gene: TRBJ2-7
v_gene: TRBV12-3/TRBV12-4
d_gene: .
abundance: .
CDR3aa: CASSHPTGLNEQYF
CDR3nt: TGTGCCAGCAGTCACCCTACAGGGCTCAACGAGCAGTACTTC

j_gene: TRBJ2-7
v_gene: TRBV16
d_gene: TRBD1
abundance: .
CDR3aa: CASSQWGTGNYEQYF
CDR3nt: TGTGCCAGCAGCCAATGGGGGACAGGGAACTACGAGCAGTACTTC

j_gene: TRBJ1-2
v_gene: TRBV29-1
d_gene: .
abundance: few
CDR3aa: CSVPGQNYGYTF
CDR3nt: TGCAGCGTTCCCGGACAGAACTATGGCTACACCTTC

j_gene: TRBJ2-1
v_gene: TRBV4-2
d_gene: .
abundance: many
CDR3aa: CASSQSLENNEQFF
CDR3nt: TGTGCCAGCAGCCAGTCGCTAGAGAACAATGAGCAGTTCTTC

j_gene: TRBJ2-7
v_gene: TRBV7-6
d_gene: TRBD1
abundance: few
CDR3aa: CASSLSWGDRGYEQYF
CDR3nt: TGTGCCAGCAGCTTATCATGGGGGGACAGGGGGTACGAGCAGTACTTC

j_gene: TRBJ2-3
v_gene: TRBV25-1
d_gene: TRBD1
abundance: many
CDR3aa: CASSARGRGTDTQYF
CDR3nt: TGTGCCAGCAGTGCCAGGGGGCGAGGCACAGATACGCAGTATTTT

j_gene: TRBJ2-2
v_gene: TRBV6-5
d_gene: TRBD2
abundance: many
CDR3aa: CASSRPIGGGSTGELFF
CDR3nt: TGTGCCAGCAGCCGGCCGATCGGGGGGGGATCCACCGGGGAGCTGTTTTTT

j_gene: TRBJ2-7
v_gene: TRBV18
d_gene: .
abundance: .
CDR3aa: CASSHDSSYEQYF
CDR3nt: TGTGCCAGCTCCCACGACAGCTCCTACGAGCAGTACTTC

j_gene: TRBJ1-1
v_gene: TRBV18
d_gene: .
abundance: .
CDR3aa: CASSPWTGEAEAFF
CDR3nt: TGTGCCAGCTCGCCGTGGACTGGGGAAGCTGAAGCTTTCTTT

j_gene: TRBJ1-6
v_gene: TRBV9
d_gene: .
abundance: .
CDR3aa: CASSSRAGRDSPLHF
CDR3nt: TGTGCCAGCAGCTCCCGGGCAGGGAGGGATTCACCCCTCCACTTT

j_gene: TRBJ1-5
v_gene: TRBV6-5
d_gene: .
abundance: .
CDR3aa: CASSYGGGQDQPQHF
CDR3nt: TGTGCCAGCAGTTACGGAGGGGGTCAAGATCAGCCCCAGCATTTT

j_gene: TRBJ2-3
v_gene: TRBV6-5
d_gene: .
abundance: .
CDR3aa: CATGQGADTQYF
CDR3nt: TGTGCCACCGGGCAGGGTGCAGATACGCAGTATTTT

j_gene: TRBJ1-1
v_gene: TRBV5-4
d_gene: .
abundance: .
CDR3aa: CASSLKEGTGTEAFF
CDR3nt: TGTGCCAGCAGCTTGAAGGAAGGGACTGGGACTGAAGCTTTCTTT

j_gene: TRBJ2-2
v_gene: TRBV11-2
d_gene: TRBD2
abundance: few
CDR3aa: CASSPAGLAGGGLFF
CDR3nt: TGTGCCAGCAGCCCCGCGGGACTAGCGGGGGGGGGGCTGTTTTTT

j_gene: TRBJ2-5
v_gene: TRBV4-2
d_gene: .
abundance: many
CDR3aa: CASSQAQGKETQYF
CDR3nt: TGTGCCAGCAGCCAAGCACAGGGAAAAGAGACCCAGTACTTC

j_gene: TRBJ1-6
v_gene: TRBV4-1
d_gene: .
abundance: .
CDR3aa: CASSQVTGTNSPLHF
CDR3nt: TGCGCCAGCAGCCAAGTTACAGGGACGAATTCACCCCTCCACTTT

j_gene: TRBJ1-6
v_gene: TRBV14
d_gene: TRBD1
abundance: .
CDR3aa: CASSEQGFWGSPLHF
CDR3nt: TGTGCCAGCAGCGAACAGGGGTTTTGGGGATCACCCCTCCACTTT

j_gene: TRBJ2-1
v_gene: TRBV18
d_gene: .
abundance: .
CDR3aa: CAGAGAHSSYNEQFF
CDR3nt: TGTGCCGGGGCGGGGGCCCACTCCTCCTACAATGAGCAGTTCTTC

j_gene: TRBJ2-2
v_gene: TRBV5-4
d_gene: .
abundance: few
CDR3aa: CASSLSGSFPGELFF
CDR3nt: TGTGCCAGCAGCTTGTCTGGCAGCTTCCCGGGGGAGCTGTTTTTT

j_gene: TRBJ1-1
v_gene: TRBV5-1
d_gene: .
abundance: .
CDR3aa: CASSLEQDPFEAFF
CDR3nt: TGCGCCAGCAGCTTGGAACAGGACCCCTTTGAAGCTTTCTTT

j_gene: TRBJ2-1
v_gene: TRBV6-5
d_gene: TRBD2
abundance: .
CDR3aa: CASSYSGGVLTYNEQFF
CDR3nt: TGTGCCAGCAGTTACAGCGGGGGGGTTCTCACCTACAATGAGCAGTTCTTC

j_gene: TRBJ2-5
v_gene: TRBV5-6
d_gene: .
abundance: .
CDR3aa: CASSLPGRMGETQYF
CDR3nt: TGTGCCAGCAGCTTGCCGGGCAGGATGGGAGAGACCCAGTACTTC

j_gene: TRBJ1-5
v_gene: TRBV5-1
d_gene: TRBD1
abundance: many
CDR3aa: CASSSTGDQPQHF
CDR3nt: TGCGCCAGCAGCTCGACAGGGGATCAGCCCCAGCATTTT

j_gene: TRBJ2-1
v_gene: TRBV29-1
d_gene: .
abundance: many
CDR3aa: CSAPGRASDVDEQFF
CDR3nt: TGCAGCGCCCCAGGGCGGGCTAGCGATGTCGATGAGCAGTTCTTC

j_gene: TRBJ2-2
v_gene: TRBV28
d_gene: .
abundance: .
CDR3aa: CASGTRTGELFF
CDR3nt: TGTGCCAGCGGGACACGGACCGGGGAGCTGTTTTTT

j_gene: TRBJ2-1
v_gene: TRBV14
d_gene: .
abundance: few
CDR3aa: CASSQDRGHNEQFF
CDR3nt: TGTGCCAGCAGCCAAGATCGAGGACACAATGAGCAGTTCTTC

j_gene: TRBJ2-1
v_gene: TRBV7-9
d_gene: .
abundance: few
CDR3aa: CASSFIGEQFF
CDR3nt: TGTGCCAGCAGCTTTATAGGGGAGCAGTTCTTC

j_gene: TRBJ2-3
v_gene: TRBV2
d_gene: TRBD2
abundance: few
CDR3aa: CASSEASGGADTQYF
CDR3nt: TGTGCCAGCAGTGAGGCCAGCGGGGGAGCAGATACGCAGTATTTT

j_gene: TRBJ1-6
v_gene: TRBV29-1
d_gene: .
abundance: few
CDR3aa: CSAGDGNALHF
CDR3nt: TGCAGCGCTGGGGACGGTAATGCCCTCCACTTT

j_gene: TRBJ2-3
v_gene: TRBV28
d_gene: .
abundance: few
CDR3aa: CASMRVTQYF
CDR3nt: TGTGCCAGCATGAGAGTTACGCAGTATTTT

j_gene: TRBJ2-7
v_gene: TRBV27
d_gene: .
abundance: .
CDR3aa: CASSSASYEQYF
CDR3nt: TGTGCCAGCAGTTCGGCCTCCTACGAGCAGTACTTC

j_gene: TRBJ2-3
v_gene: TRBV5-1
d_gene: TRBD1
abundance: few
CDR3aa: CASSSAGTGNTDTQYF
CDR3nt: TGCGCCAGCAGCTCCGCTGGGACAGGTAACACAGATACGCAGTATTTT

j_gene: TRBJ2-3
v_gene: TRBV6-2/TRBV6-3
d_gene: TRBD2
abundance: .
CDR3aa: CASRRTSEPLYTQYF
CDR3nt: TGTGCCAGCAGGAGGACTAGCGAGCCCCTCTATACGCAGTATTTT

j_gene: TRBJ2-2
v_gene: TRBV2
d_gene: .
abundance: few
CDR3aa: CASSDEQASNTGELFF
CDR3nt: TGTGCCAGCAGTGATGAACAGGCTTCGAACACCGGGGAGCTGTTTTTT

j_gene: TRBJ2-3
v_gene: TRBV29-1
d_gene: .
abundance: few
CDR3aa: CSVVLVATDTQYF
CDR3nt: TGCAGCGTTGTGTTGGTAGCGACAGATACGCAGTATTTT

j_gene: TRBJ2-1
v_gene: TRBV11-2
d_gene: .
abundance: many
CDR3aa: CASSLGQLYNEQFF
CDR3nt: TGTGCCAGCAGCTTAGGACAGCTATACAATGAGCAGTTCTTC

j_gene: TRBJ2-5
v_gene: TRBV5-1
d_gene: .
abundance: few
CDR3aa: CASSLVGDNQETQYF
CDR3nt: TGCGCCAGCAGCTTGGTCGGGGACAACCAAGAGACCCAGTACTTC

j_gene: TRBJ2-3
v_gene: TRBV7-9
d_gene: TRBD1
abundance: many
CDR3aa: CASSPGTGSRDTQYF
CDR3nt: TGTGCCAGCAGCCCCGGGACAGGGTCGAGAGATACGCAGTATTTT

j_gene: TRBJ2-1
v_gene: TRBV21-1
d_gene: .
abundance: many
CDR3aa: CASSKDHPQFF
CDR3nt: TGTGCCAGCAGCAAAGACCATCCGCAGTTCTTC

j_gene: TRBJ2-1
v_gene: TRBV5-1
d_gene: .
abundance: many
CDR3aa: CASSPGSGLEQFF
CDR3nt: TGCGCCAGCAGCCCTGGGAGCGGATTAGAACAGTTCTTC

j_gene: TRBJ2-1
v_gene: TRBV9
d_gene: .
abundance: .
CDR3aa: CASSALPGANNEQFF
CDR3nt: TGTGCCAGCAGCGCCCTGCCGGGGGCTAACAATGAGCAGTTCTTC

j_gene: TRBJ2-5
v_gene: TRBV7-2
d_gene: .
abundance: few
CDR3aa: CASSLVDRETQYF
CDR3nt: TGTGCCAGCAGCTTAGTGGACCGTGAGACCCAGTACTTC

j_gene: TRBJ1-6
v_gene: TRBV7-9
d_gene: .
abundance: few
CDR3aa: CASSLVAGNSPLHF
CDR3nt: TGTGCCAGCAGCTTAGTGGCCGGGAATTCACCCCTCCACTTT

j_gene: TRBJ1-6
v_gene: TRBV4-3
d_gene: .
abundance: .
CDR3aa: CASSLSQGTRSPLHF
CDR3nt: TGCGCCAGCAGCCTATCACAGGGTACTCGGTCACCCCTCCACTTT

j_gene: TRBJ1-1
v_gene: TRBV12-3/TRBV12-4
d_gene: .
abundance: .
CDR3aa: CASSRGLGTEAFF
CDR3nt: TGTGCCAGCAGCCGGGGGTTGGGCACTGAAGCTTTCTTT

j_gene: TRBJ1-5
v_gene: TRBV20-1
d_gene: TRBD1
abundance: few
CDR3aa: CSARKPGQGNQPQHF
CDR3nt: TGCAGTGCTAGAAAACCGGGACAGGGAAATCAGCCCCAGCATTTT

j_gene: TRBJ2-1
v_gene: TRBV4-1
d_gene: TRBD2
abundance: few
CDR3aa: CASRTGGSYNEQFF
CDR3nt: TGCGCCAGCAGGACGGGGGGTTCCTACAATGAGCAGTTCTTC

j_gene: TRBJ2-1
v_gene: TRBV5-5
d_gene: .
abundance: .
CDR3aa: CASSHGVQFF
CDR3nt: TGTGCCAGCAGTCACGGCGTGCAGTTCTTC

j_gene: TRBJ2-6
v_gene: TRBV24-1
d_gene: TRBD1
abundance: few
CDR3aa: CATSDSTRGSGANVLTF
CDR3nt: TGTGCCACCAGTGACTCTACCAGGGGGTCTGGGGCCAACGTCCTGACTTTC

j_gene: TRBJ2-1
v_gene: TRBV2
d_gene: .
abundance: .
CDR3aa: CASSADYNEQFF
CDR3nt: TGTGCCAGCAGCGCAGACTACAATGAGCAGTTCTTC

j_gene: TRBJ2-5
v_gene: TRBV5-5
d_gene: .
abundance: .
CDR3aa: CASSFAGPPGETQYF
CDR3nt: TGTGCCAGCAGCTTCGCGGGGCCCCCGGGAGAGACCCAGTACTTC